The 3 T cell receptor beta chains below were found in one sample sequenced in a study of technical replicates of blood from a handful of donors. This table comes from immunoSEQ multiplex PCR, and its TCRdb copy is limited to in-frame clones, with some not included. The profile shows about 50,000 clones, around 96% of them singletons. Source material: PBMCs. Receptors originate from a human donor in good health. Some clones in this sample may be carry-over from other donors' samples.

This chain joins TRBV29-1 and TRBJ1-3, with TRBD1 matching 7 bases. The CDR3 is made up of 13 amino acids. Germline CDR1 and CDR2: SQVTM and ANQGSEA. J gave up 8 bases and V 3 bases, and 7 bases lay outside the gene matches. The CDR3 here is CSVEGQLGDTIYF. DNA of the CDR3: TGCAGCGTTGAGGGACAGCTCGGGGACACCATATATTTT.

The genes are TRBV5-4 and TRBJ2-3; 9 bases are a match to TRBD1. CDR1 is SGHNT, CDR2 YYREEE, per germline (reference sequence). The CDR3 spans 15 residues. V lost 5 bases, J lost 3 bases, and 7 bases stayed unmatched. The CDR3 reads CASSPTGGTTDTQYF. The CDR3 DNA reads TGTGCCAGCAGTCCGACAGGGGGTACGACAGATACGCAGTATTTT.

The genes are TRBV6-5 and TRBJ2-7, with 9 bases that match TRBD2. Germline V gives CDR1 MNHEY, CDR2 SVGAGI. The CDR3 consists of 14 residues. The ends lost 5 bases at V and 5 bases at J; junction bases unmatched: 7. The CDR3 loop is CASSPGTSLNEQYF. The CDR3 DNA sequence: TGTGCCAGCAGTCCCGGGACTAGCTTAAACGAGCAGTACTTC.